This TCR beta chain appears in the sequencing data of a study of cytomegalovirus exposure and HLA in healthy donors (dated by TCRdb to the late 2010s). About the full investigation: The 550 to 750 repertoires of the first cohort and the roughly 110 validation repertoires were produced on the same platform, according to a later analysis. High-throughput TCR immunosequencing, statistical association of individual TCRs with disease status, and machine learning were combined to predict cytomegalovirus infection status. In addition to the first cohort of around 670 subjects, a separate validation cohort of 120 different subjects was used. The aim of the study was to test whether cataloging public T cell receptors could identify signatures of past pathogen exposure.

Donors formed part of the validation cohort, which comprised 95 to 150 subjects and was distinct from the first cohort of under 850 subjects. Library prep was done by the immunoSEQ multiplex PCR assay. From the authors' description of their analysis: A statistical classification framework was built for diagnosing cytomegalovirus status from the catalog of TCR beta chain sequences. The immuneACCESS repertoire file appears here via TCRdb, limited to in-frame rearrangements. These files lack a portion of the clones; in checked studies, under half of the deficit traces to unresolved V genes, and the cause of the others is not known. The V and J calls and the clone size are those of that table, but D and trimming were determined from the DNA. The sample table lists some 150,000 clones, about 83% of them with a count of one. The ten biggest clones cover approximately 1.5% of the sample. Summary of the overall study and its limitations: The classifier was reported to diagnose cytomegalovirus status with high specificity and sensitivity in both the original cohort and the validation cohort. In vitro tests confirmed that a few of the cytomegalovirus-associated TCR beta chains recognize cytomegalovirus antigens. The validation cohort had no HLA typing available for a later analysis, so co-occurrence within that cohort was assessed over all 130 or so repertoires. The authors suggested that the approach could potentially be extended to other disease states and immunological phenotypes. Most TCR sequences were seen in very few donors, while some public TCRs were found in many individuals. Of the cluster scores, roughly 95% were above 0 in a later analysis, which found that TCRs clustered in the first cohort also tended to co-occur in the 120 or so validation repertoires. A total of 164 TCR beta chains were listed by the study as associated with cytomegalovirus.

Based on the germline V gene, the CDR1 and CDR2 sequences are SGHRS and YFSETQ. The CDR3 goes from the cysteine to the phenylalanine over 15 residues. The kept DNA is CDR3 alone, 45 bases in frame from the first base. V lost 2 bases and J lost 1 base, and the count of bases not matched to a germline gene is 3. On this clone: The specificity of this receptor is unknown. No much larger clone exists at a distance of one base, and base qualities are not known.

The receptor chain draws on TRBV5-1 and TRBJ2-5; a stretch of 9 junction bases matches TRBD2. The TCR originated in a woman in her twenties or thirties in good health and CMV-seronegative. Sequenced sample: PBMCs. The CDR3 here reads CASSFRGGAQETQYF. The bases read TGCGCCAGCAGCTTCCGCGGGGGGGCCCAAGAGACCCAGTACTTC. Reference TRBV5-1 and TRBJ2-5 genes cover what lies past the CDR3, so the full variable domain is KAGVTQTPRYLIKTRGQQVTLSCSPISGHRSVSWYQQTPGQGLQFLFEYFSETQRNKGNFPGRFSGRQFSNSRSEMNVSTLELGDSALYLCASSFRGGAQETQYFGPGTRLLVL.